This T cell receptor (beta chain) comes out of a study of OX40 agonist ivuxolimab in advanced cancers. Study-wide background: From about 23 to 85 years was the age range, with a mean of around 60 years, and about 83% were male. One hepatocellular carcinoma and two cutaneous melanoma patients partially responded.

This clone was recorded only once. Its antigen is unidentified. Data came from immunoSEQ multiplex PCR; TCRdb stores just in-frame clones and leaves some out. This repertoire shows around 110,000 clones, under 95% found once; its top ten account for about 1.2%. The germline CDR1 and CDR2 sequences are WNHNN and SYGVQD (reference sequence). The CDR3 loop spans 15 amino acids. J lost 4 bases, V lost 5 bases, and 7 bases had no gene match. Overall study findings and caveats: CD4+ and CD8+ T cells in blood underwent clonal expansion by week 6 at 0.1 to 3.0 mg/kg. More expanded clones were found, on average, in CD8+ than in CD4+ T cells.

The TCR comes from an adult with an advanced solid tumor such as melanoma, head and neck, liver or kidney cancer. This chain connects TRBV10-1 to TRBJ2-1; 8 positions agree with TRBD2. Here the sequenced sample was CD4+ or CD8+ T cells sorted from blood, taken in a trial of the OX40 agonist ivuxolimab. DNA of the CDR3: TGCGCCAGCAGTCCCAGTTTAGCGGGATACAATGAGCAGTTCTTC. It is translated as CASSPSLAGYNEQFF.